Sequencing of this T cell receptor beta chain was carried out in a study of blood T cell repertoires in COVID-19 (dated by TCRdb to 2018 to 2020). In the study overall: Samples covering the acute and convalescent phases of COVID-19 were provided by collaborators in the United States, Italy and Spain. The material from the prospective study consisted of cDNA or gDNA derived from T cells, B-cell-depleted T cells, or PBMCs. The dataset comprised deeply sampled blood TCRbeta repertoires from subjects exposed to, actively infected with, or recovered from COVID-19. The repertoires were released in a freely available public database intended as a resource for research on the immune response to SARS-CoV-2. The samples were drawn from the first 160 participants of the ongoing ImmuneRACE study and from under 1,500 subjects provided by 6 global collaborators. Sample metadata almost always included a de-identified subject ID, COVID-19 status, age in years and sex. HLA class I and class II types, where available, came from metadata supplied by the sample provider rather than from assay-based typing. The paper as a whole reports these results and caveats: Clinical and demographic metadata were provided uncurated, with the amount varying by source and participant.

TCRbeta CDR3 regions were amplified from genomic DNA by means of the immunoSEQ Assay, a bias-controlled multiplex PCR. In the source study's methods: Nucleated cell counts per sample were estimated from amplification of reference gene primers within the assay. To quantify the absolute abundance of each unique TCRbeta CDR3 rearrangement, sequence reads were collapsed and filtered. Productive Simpson clonality was computed per sample as the square root of Simpson's diversity index over productive rearrangements. The source is immuneACCESS, and TCRdb retained only in-frame sequences with V and J called. Part of the clones is not carried over; for the studies checked, unresolved V genes explain less than half of this, and the remainder is unexplained. V and J calls and clone size are copied from that table; D and trimming were computed from the DNA. In all, the sample holds tens of thousands of clones, and about 74% of those were seen once. About 2.1% of the sample goes to the ten largest clones.

Collaborating institutions collected whole blood in K2EDTA tubes following their own protocols. For TCRbeta analysis, collaborators shipped samples in one of three forms: frozen whole blood, isolated PBMCs, or DNA extracted from either of those sample types. About this clone: It lacks a known antigen. The sample holds no much larger clone one base away, and base qualities are not on file.

Trimming takes 10 bases off V and 1 base off J; junction bases not matched to a gene: 4. The CDR3 goes from the cysteine to the phenylalanine over 13 residues. Just the 39-base CDR3 DNA is kept, in frame starting at base 1. As encoded in the germline V gene, CDR1 is SNHLY while CDR2 is FYNNEI. The sequence came from a man aged 60-69 years with active COVID-19. Sequenced: peripheral blood. The chain joins TRBV2 to TRBJ2-7; 10 middle bases align to TRBD2. The DNA is as follows: TGTGCCATCGCGGGACTAGCGTCCTACGAGCAGTACTTC. Its protein reads: CAIAGLASYEQYF.